These 5 T cell receptor beta chains share one sample of origin, sequenced in a study of CD8 T cells in Susac syndrome (dated by TCRdb to the late 2010s). Library creation used the immunoSEQ multiplex PCR assay. RNA was extracted with the RNeasy kit and roughly 0.45 to 1 ug was reverse transcribed using random hexamers. Starting from the raw public reads, TCRdb applied fastp trimming at Q25, assembled clones with MiXCR and retained in-frame beta chains. CDR3 protein duplicates are merged, each entry listing the most common genes and DNA. This sample has some 300,000 distinct CDR3 sequences in its table, and around 89% of those were observed once. Jointly, the top ten make up approximately 0.2% of the sample. Sequenced: CD8+ T cells from PBMCs. The receptors were sampled from a human donor with multiple sclerosis.

J is TRBJ2-5 and V is TRBV14, with D unresolved. CDR3 size: 13 residues. The V end was cut by 3 bases, the J end by 0 bases, with 5 bases between. Looked up from germline, CDR1 is SGHDN and CDR2 is FVKESK. The CDR3 spells CASSHKYQETQYF. DNA for the CDR3: TGTGCCAGCAGCCACAAGTACCAAGAGACCCAGTACTTC. The full variable domain, with the rest looked up from reference TRBV14 and TRBJ2-5, is EAGVTQFPSHSVIEKGQTVTLRCDPISGHDNLYWYRRVMGKEIKFLLHFVKESKQDESGMPNNRFLAERTGGTYSTLKVQPAELEDSGVYFCASSHKYQETQYFGPGTRLLVL.

The CDR3 coding sequence is TGCAGTGCGGATCAAGAAACAGGGTCGGGGCTCAATCAGCCCCAGCATTTT. Protein product: CSADQETGSGLNQPQHF. The chain has TRBV20-1 and TRBJ1-5, with D possibly matching TRBD1 (6 bases). Trimming took off 6 bases at V and 3 bases at J, with 24 bases between the two ends. This CDR3 comprises 17 residues. Germline CDR1 is DFQATT and CDR2 is SNEGSKA (reference sequence).

The chain has TRBV7-3 and TRBJ2-2; D unclear. The CDR3 has 13 amino acids. The V gene lost 0 bases and the J gene lost 7 bases, with 6 bases spanning the gap. Per the germline V gene, CDR1 is SGHTA and CDR2 is FQGTGA. The DNA of the CDR3 is TGTGCCAGCAGCTTAACGATCCTCGGGGAGCTGTTTTTT. It yields the protein CASSLTILGELFF.

The V gene is TRBV5-1, the J gene TRBJ2-3, with 13 positions matching TRBD2. From germline, CDR1 is SGHRS and CDR2 YFSETQ. The CDR3 is made up of 17 amino acids. Trimming took 5 bases from V and 5 from J; bases not matched to a gene: 11. The CDR3, as DNA: TGCGCCAGCAGTACAGCCACTAGCGGGGGGGCTGAAGATACGCAGTATTTT. Its protein is CASSTATSGGAEDTQYF. Combining the CDR3 with reference TRBV5-1 and TRBJ2-3 gives the whole variable domain KAGVTQTPRYLIKTRGQQVTLSCSPISGHRSVSWYQQTPGQGLQFLFEYFSETQRNKGNFPGRFSGRQFSNSRSEMNVSTLELGDSALYLCASSTATSGGAEDTQYFGPGTRLTVL.

This chain links TRBV5-1 with TRBJ2-5, with a tentative D call TRBD2 (5 bases). CDR1 is SGHRS, CDR2 YFSETQ, per germline. The CDR3 is made up of 16 amino acids. Deletions cut 4 bases from V and 1 base from J, with 17 bases between. CDR3 coding DNA: TGCGCCAGCAGCCCGAGGGCAGGTCCTGCCCAAGAGACCCAGTACTTC. It translates to CASSPRAGPAQETQYF.